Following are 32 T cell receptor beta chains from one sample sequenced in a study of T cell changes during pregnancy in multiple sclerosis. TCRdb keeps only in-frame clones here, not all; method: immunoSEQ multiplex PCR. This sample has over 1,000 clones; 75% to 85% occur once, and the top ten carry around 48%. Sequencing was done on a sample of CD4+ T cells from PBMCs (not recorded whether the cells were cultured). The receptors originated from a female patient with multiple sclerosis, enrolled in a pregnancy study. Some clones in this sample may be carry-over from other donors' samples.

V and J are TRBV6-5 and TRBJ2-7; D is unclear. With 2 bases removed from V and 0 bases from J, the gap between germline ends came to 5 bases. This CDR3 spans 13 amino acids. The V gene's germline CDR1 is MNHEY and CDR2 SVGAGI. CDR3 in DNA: TGTGCCAGCAGTTACACGAGCTCCTACGAGCAGTACTTC. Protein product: CASSYTSSYEQYF.

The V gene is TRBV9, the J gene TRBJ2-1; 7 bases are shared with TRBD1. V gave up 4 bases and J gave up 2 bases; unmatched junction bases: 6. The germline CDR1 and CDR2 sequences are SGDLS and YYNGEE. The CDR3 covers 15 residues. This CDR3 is CASSPRDRAYNEQFF. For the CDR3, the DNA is TGTGCCAGCAGCCCCCGGGACAGAGCCTACAATGAGCAGTTCTTC.

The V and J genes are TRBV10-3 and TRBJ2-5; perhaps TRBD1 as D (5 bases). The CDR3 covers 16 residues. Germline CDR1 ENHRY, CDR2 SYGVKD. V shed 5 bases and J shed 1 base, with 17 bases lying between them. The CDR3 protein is CAISPRIGQGQETQYF. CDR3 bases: TGTGCCATCAGTCCACGAATAGGGCAGGGCCAAGAGACCCAGTACTTC.

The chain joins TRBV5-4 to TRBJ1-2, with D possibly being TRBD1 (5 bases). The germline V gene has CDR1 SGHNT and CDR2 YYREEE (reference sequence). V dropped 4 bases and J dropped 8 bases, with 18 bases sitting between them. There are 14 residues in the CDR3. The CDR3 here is CASSPRSGADGYTF. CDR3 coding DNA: TGTGCCAGCAGCCCAAGGTCCGGGGCTGACGGCTACACCTTC.

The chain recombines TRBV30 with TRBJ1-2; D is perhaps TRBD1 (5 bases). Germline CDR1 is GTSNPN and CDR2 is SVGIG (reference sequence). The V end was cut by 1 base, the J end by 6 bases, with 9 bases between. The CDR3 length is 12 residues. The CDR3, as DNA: TGTGCCTGGAGTGGGGGGAAGGATGGCTACACCTTC. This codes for CAWSGGKDGYTF.

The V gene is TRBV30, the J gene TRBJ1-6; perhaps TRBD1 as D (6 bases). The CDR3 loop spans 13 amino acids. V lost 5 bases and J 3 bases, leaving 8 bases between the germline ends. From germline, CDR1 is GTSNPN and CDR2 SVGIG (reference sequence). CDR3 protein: CAWQQGYNSPLHF. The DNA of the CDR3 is TGTGCCTGGCAACAGGGCTATAATTCACCCCTCCACTTT.

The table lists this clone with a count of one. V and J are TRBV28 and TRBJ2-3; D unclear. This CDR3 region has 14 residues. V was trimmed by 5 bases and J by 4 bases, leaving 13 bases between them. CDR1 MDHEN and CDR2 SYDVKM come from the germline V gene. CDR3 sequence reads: CASSNPRLPDTQYF. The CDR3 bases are TGTGCCAGCAGTAACCCACGTTTGCCAGATACGCAGTATTTT.

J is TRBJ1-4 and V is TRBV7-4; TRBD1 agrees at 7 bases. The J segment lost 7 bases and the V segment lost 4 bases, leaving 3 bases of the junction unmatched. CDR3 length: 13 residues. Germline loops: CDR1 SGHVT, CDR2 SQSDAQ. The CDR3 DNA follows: TGTGCCAGCAGCTGCGGGACAGTTGAAAAACTGTTTTTT. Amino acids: CASSCGTVEKLFF.

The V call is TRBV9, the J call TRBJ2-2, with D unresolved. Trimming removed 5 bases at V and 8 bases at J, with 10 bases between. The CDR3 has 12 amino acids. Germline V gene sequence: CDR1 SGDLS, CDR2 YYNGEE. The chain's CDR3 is CASSLTGGELFF. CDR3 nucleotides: TGTGCCAGCAGTCTGACTGGTGGGGAGCTGTTTTTT. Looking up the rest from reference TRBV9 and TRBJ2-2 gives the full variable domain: DSGVTQTPKHLITATGQRVTLRCSPRSGDLSVYWYQQSLDQGLQFLIQYYNGEERAKGNILERFSAQQFPDLHSELNLSSLELGDSALYFCASSLTGGELFFGEGSRLTVL.

This CDR3 reads CASSHPQGVGDYGYTF. CDR3 nucleotides: TGTGCCAGCAGCCACCCCCAGGGCGTCGGGGACTATGGCTACACCTTC. This chain joins TRBV4-2 and TRBJ1-2; weak D call: TRBD1 (5 bases). V lost 3 bases, J lost 3 bases, and 17 bases lay in between. Germline assignment: CDR1 LGHNA and CDR2 YNFKEQ. The CDR3 consists of 16 residues.

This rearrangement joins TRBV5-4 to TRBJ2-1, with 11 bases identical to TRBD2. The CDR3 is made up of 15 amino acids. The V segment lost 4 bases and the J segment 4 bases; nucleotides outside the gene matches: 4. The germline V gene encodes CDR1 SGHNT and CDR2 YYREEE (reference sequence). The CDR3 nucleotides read TGTGCCAGCAGCAATAGCGGGGGGGCTTACAATGAGCAGTTCTTC. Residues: CASSNSGGAYNEQFF.

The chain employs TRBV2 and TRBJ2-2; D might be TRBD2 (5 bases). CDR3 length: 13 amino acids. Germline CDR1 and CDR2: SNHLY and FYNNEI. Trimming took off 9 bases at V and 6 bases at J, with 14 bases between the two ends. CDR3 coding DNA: TGTGCCAGAACTAATAGTAGCGCCGGGGAGCTGTTTTTT. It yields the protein CARTNSSAGELFF.

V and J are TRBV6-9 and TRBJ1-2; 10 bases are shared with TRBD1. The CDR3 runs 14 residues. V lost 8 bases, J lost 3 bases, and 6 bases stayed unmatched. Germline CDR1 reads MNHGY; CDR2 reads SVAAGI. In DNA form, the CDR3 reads TGTGCCAGCGTTAAGACAGGGGGCCACTATGGCTACACCTTC. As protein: CASVKTGGHYGYTF.

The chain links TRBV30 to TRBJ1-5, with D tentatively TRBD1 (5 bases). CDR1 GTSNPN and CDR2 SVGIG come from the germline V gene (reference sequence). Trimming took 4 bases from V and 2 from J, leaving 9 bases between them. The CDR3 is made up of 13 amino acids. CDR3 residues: CAWTRDGNQPQHF. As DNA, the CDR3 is TGTGCCTGGACGCGGGACGGCAATCAGCCCCAGCATTTT. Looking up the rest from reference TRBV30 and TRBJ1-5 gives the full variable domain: SQTIHQWPATLVQPVGSPLSLECTVEGTSNPNLYWYRQAAGRGLQLLFYSVGIGQISSEVPQNLSASRPQDRQFILSSKKLLLSDSGFYLCAWTRDGNQPQHFGDGTRLSIL.

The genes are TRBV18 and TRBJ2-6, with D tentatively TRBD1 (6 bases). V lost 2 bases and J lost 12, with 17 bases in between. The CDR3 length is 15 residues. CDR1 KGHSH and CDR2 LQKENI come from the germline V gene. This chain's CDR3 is CASSPGDTPASVLTF. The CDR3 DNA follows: TGTGCCAGCTCACCAGGGGACACTCCCGCATCCGTCCTGACTTTC.

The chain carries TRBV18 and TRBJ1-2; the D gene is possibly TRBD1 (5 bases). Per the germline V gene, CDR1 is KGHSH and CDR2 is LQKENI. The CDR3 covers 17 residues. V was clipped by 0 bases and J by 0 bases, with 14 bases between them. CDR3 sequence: CASSPPGRQTTNYGYTF. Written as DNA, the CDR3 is TGTGCCAGCTCACCACCGGGCCGACAGACAACTAACTATGGCTACACCTTC.

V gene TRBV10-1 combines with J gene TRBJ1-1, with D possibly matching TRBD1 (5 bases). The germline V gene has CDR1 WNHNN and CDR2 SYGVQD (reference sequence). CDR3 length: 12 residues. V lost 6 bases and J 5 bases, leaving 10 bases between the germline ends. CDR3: CASSTGGTEAFF. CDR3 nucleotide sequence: TGCGCCAGCAGCACGGGGGGGACTGAAGCTTTCTTT.

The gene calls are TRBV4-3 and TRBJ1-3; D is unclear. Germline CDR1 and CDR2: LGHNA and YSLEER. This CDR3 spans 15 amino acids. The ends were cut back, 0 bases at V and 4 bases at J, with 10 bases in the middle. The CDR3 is CASSQDHNTGNTIYF. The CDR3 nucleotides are TGCGCCAGCAGCCAAGATCATAACACCGGAAACACCATATATTTT.

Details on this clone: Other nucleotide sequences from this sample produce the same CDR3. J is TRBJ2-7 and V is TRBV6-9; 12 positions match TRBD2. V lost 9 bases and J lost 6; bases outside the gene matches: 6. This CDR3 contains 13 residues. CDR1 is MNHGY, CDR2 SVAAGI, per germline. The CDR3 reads CASLTSGRGEQYF. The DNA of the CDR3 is TGTGCCAGTCTGACTAGCGGGAGAGGCGAGCAGTACTTC.

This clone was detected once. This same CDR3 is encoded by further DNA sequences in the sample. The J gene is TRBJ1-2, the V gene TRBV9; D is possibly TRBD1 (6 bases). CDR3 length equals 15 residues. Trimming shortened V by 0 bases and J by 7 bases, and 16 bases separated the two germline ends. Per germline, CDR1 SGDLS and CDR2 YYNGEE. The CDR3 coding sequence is TGTGCCAGCAGCGTAGATACGGGGAAGGGGGGTGGCTACACCTTC. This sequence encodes CASSVDTGKGGGYTF.

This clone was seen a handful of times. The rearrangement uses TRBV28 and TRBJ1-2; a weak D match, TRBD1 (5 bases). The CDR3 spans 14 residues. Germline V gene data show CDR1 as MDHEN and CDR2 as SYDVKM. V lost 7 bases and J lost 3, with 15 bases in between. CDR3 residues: CASTTQGEDYGYTF. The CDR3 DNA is TGTGCCAGCACCACCCAGGGTGAGGACTATGGCTACACCTTC.

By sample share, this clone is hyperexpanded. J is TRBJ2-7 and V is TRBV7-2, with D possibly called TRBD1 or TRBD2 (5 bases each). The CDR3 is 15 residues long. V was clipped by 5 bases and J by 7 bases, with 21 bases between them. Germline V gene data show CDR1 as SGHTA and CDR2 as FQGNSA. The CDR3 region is CASSPIVRAEGEQYF. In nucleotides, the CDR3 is TGTGCCAGCAGCCCTATTGTAAGGGCTGAGGGGGAGCAGTACTTC.

In nucleotides, the CDR3 is TGCGCCAGCAGCGGATGGGCATACAATGAGCAGTTCTTC. Translating gives CASSGWAYNEQFF. The rearrangement joins TRBV4-1 to TRBJ2-1; unclear D gene. CDR1 and CDR2 from the germline V gene are MGHRA and YSYEKL. Trimming removed 5 bases at V and 4 bases at J, with 9 bases between. This CDR3 contains 13 residues.

This CDR3 is CASSLTGEVEAFF. CDR3 in DNA: TGCGCCAGCAGCTTAACAGGGGAGGTTGAAGCTTTCTTT. The J gene is TRBJ1-1, the V gene TRBV5-1; 7 bases fit TRBD1. The germline CDR1 and CDR2 sequences are SGHRS and YFSETQ. This CDR3 is built from 13 residues. The ends lost 2 bases at V and 7 bases at J; junction bases unmatched: 5.

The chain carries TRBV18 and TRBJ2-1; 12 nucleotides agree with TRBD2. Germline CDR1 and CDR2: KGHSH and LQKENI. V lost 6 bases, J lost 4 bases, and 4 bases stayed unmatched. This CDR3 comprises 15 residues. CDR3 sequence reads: CASSYGLAGYNEQFF. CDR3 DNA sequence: TGTGCCAGCTCTTATGGACTAGCGGGGTACAATGAGCAGTTCTTC.

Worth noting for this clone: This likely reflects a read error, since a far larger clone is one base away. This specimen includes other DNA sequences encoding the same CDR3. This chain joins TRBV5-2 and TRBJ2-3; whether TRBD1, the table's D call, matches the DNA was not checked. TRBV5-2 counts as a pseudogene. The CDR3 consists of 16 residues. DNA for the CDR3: TGTGCCAGCAGCCAAACAGGGGCAGCTCGCACAGATACGCAGTATTTT. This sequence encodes CASSQTGAARTDTQYF.

The CDR3 DNA reads as TGCGCCAGCAGCCCCCCGGCAGACAACTATGGCTACACCTTC. Translation gives CASSPPADNYGYTF. The rearrangement uses TRBV5-1 and TRBJ1-2; no clear D. Per the germline V gene, CDR1 is SGHRS and CDR2 is YFSETQ. V lost 4 bases, J lost 2 bases, and 12 bases lay in between. This CDR3 spans 14 amino acids.

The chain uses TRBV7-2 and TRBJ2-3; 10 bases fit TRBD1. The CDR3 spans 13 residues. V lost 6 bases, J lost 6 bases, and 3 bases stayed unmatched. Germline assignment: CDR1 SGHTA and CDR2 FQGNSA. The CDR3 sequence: CASRTGGWDTQYF. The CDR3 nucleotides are TGTGCCAGCAGGACAGGGGGCTGGGATACGCAGTATTTT. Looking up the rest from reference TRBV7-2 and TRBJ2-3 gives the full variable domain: GAGVSQSPSNKVTEKGKDVELRCDPISGHTALYWYRQSLGQGLEFLIYFQGNSAPDKSGLPSDRFSAERTGGSVSTLTIQRTQQEDSAVYLCASRTGGWDTQYFGPGTRLTVL.

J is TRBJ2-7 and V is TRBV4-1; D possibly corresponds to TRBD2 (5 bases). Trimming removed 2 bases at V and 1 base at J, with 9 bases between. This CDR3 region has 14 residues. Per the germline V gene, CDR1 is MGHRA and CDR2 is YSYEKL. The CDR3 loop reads CASSQPPGSYEQYF. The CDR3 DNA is TGCGCCAGCAGCCAACCCCCGGGGTCCTACGAGCAGTACTTC.

The CDR3: CASSANDRGFQPQHF. CDR3 nucleotide sequence: TGTGCCAGCAGCGCTAATGACAGGGGGTTTCAGCCCCAGCATTTT. This rearrangement joins TRBV9 to TRBJ1-5; 9 bases map to TRBD1. The CDR3 contains 15 residues. With V trimmed by 3 bases and J by 6 bases, 7 bases remained unmatched. CDR1 and CDR2 from the germline V gene are SGDLS and YYNGEE.

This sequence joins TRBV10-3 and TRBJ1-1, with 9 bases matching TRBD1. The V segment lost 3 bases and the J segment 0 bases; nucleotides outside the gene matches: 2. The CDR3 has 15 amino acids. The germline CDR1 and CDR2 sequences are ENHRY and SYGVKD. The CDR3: CAISDGTGMNTEAFF. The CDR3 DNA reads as TGTGCCATCAGTGACGGGACAGGGATGAACACTGAAGCTTTCTTT.

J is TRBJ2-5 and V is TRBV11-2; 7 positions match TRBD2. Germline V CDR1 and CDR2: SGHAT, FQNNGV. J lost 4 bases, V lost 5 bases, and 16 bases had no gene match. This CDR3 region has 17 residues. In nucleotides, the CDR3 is TGTGCCAGCAGCCCTAGAGGGGAGGGTTGGGCAGCAGAGACCCAGTACTTC. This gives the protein CASSPRGEGWAAETQYF.